These T cell receptor beta chains were read from a single sample in a study of identical twins. TCRdb reprocessed the 5' RACE reads via MiXCR and lists one record per CDR3 protein. This table has nearly 650,000 distinct CDR3 sequences, under 8.5% appearing once. These same data were also listed under a study on yellow fever vaccine responses in identical twins.

The specimen sequenced was PBMCs. The receptors here all came from a woman aged 18-29 years in good health. CDR3s include the opening cysteine and the closing phenylalanine or tryptophan. Fields, in order: J gene, clone size, V gene, D gene, CDR3 DNA, CDR3 protein. A D gene is named only where the DNA matches it firmly. Not every row has a clone size; where given, it reads once, few, many or a size class.

TRBJ2-3	.	TRBV7-2	.	TGTGCCAGCAGCTCGAGAAGCCGGGGATTCACAGATACGCAGTATTTT	CASSSRSRGFTDTQYF
TRBJ2-1	many	TRBV12-3/TRBV12-4	TRBD1	TGTGCCAGCAGTTTCACAGGGGGCTCGTATGAGCAGTTCTTC	CASSFTGGSYEQFF
TRBJ1-5	few	TRBV5-6	.	TGTGCCAGCAGCTTCTATTATAGCAATCAGCCCCAGCATTTT	CASSFYYSNQPQHF
TRBJ2-2	.	TRBV24-1	.	TGTGCCACCAGGGGACTGGAACAGGGAGGGACCGGGGAGCTGTTTTTT	CATRGLEQGGTGELFF
TRBJ2-3	few	TRBV7-3	.	TGTGCCAGCAGCACCAATAAGGGGGGTTCGGGAGATACGCAGTATTTT	CASSTNKGGSGDTQYF
TRBJ1-2	many	TRBV2	.	TGTGCCAGCAGCCAAGGGATGGCCTATGGCTACACCTTC	CASSQGMAYGYTF
TRBJ2-5	few	TRBV4-1	TRBD2	TGCGCCAGCAGCCAGCGGGAGGGAGTTGGGGAGACCCAGTACTTC	CASSQREGVGETQYF
TRBJ2-5	.	TRBV5-6	.	TGTGCCAGCAAGTACCAAGAGACCCAGTACTTC	CASKYQETQYF
TRBJ2-5	many	TRBV12-3/TRBV12-4	.	TGTGCCAGCAGTTTTTCCGGGGACGAGACCCAGTACTTC	CASSFSGDETQYF
TRBJ2-2	many	TRBV29-1	TRBD1	TGCAGCGGGGGGACAGGGGACACCGGGGAGCTGTTTTTT	CSGGTGDTGELFF
TRBJ2-2	.	TRBV7-9	.	TGTGCCAGCAGCTTAGCGGGGATGGGCACCGGGGAGCTGTTTTTT	CASSLAGMGTGELFF
TRBJ1-2	many	TRBV12-3/TRBV12-4	TRBD1	TGTGCCAGCAGTTTAGGGGTGGAGGGGGCAGCCTATGGCTACACCTTC	CASSLGVEGAAYGYTF
TRBJ2-2	.	TRBV2	.	TGTGCCAGCAGGAGGGAAGTCGCCGGGGAGCTGTTTTTT	CASRREVAGELFF
TRBJ2-5	.	TRBV12-3/TRBV12-4	.	TGTGCCAGTGGGATGGTTAAAGAGACCCAGTACTTC	CASGMVKETQYF
TRBJ2-3	.	TRBV5-1	TRBD2	TGCGCCAGCAGCCGCTGGGGCGGGGGGGCAGATACGCAGTATTTT	CASSRWGGGADTQYF
TRBJ2-2	few	TRBV7-9	TRBD2	TGTGCCAGCAGCCTGAGACTAGCGCAAAACACCGGGGAGCTGTTTTTT	CASSLRLAQNTGELFF
TRBJ1-1	many	TRBV12-3/TRBV12-4	.	TGTGCCAGCAGTCCCCGGCGTTCGAACACTGAAGCTTTCTTT	CASSPRRSNTEAFF
TRBJ2-1	few	TRBV6-2/TRBV6-3	TRBD2	TGTGCCAGCAAGACTAGCGGTAGCTCCTACAATGAGCAGTTCTTC	CASKTSGSSYNEQFF
TRBJ2-3	few	TRBV7-8	.	TGTGCCAGCACTAAAGGACCTAGCACAGATACGCAGTATTTT	CASTKGPSTDTQYF
TRBJ2-3	few	TRBV5-6	TRBD2	TGTGCCAGCAGCTGGCGACTAGCGGCACTTTCTAGCACAGATACGCAGTATTTT	CASSWRLAALSSTDTQYF
TRBJ2-1	.	TRBV11-1	TRBD2	TGTGCCAGCAGCCCAGTTGGGACTAGCGGGGCCTCCTACAATGAGCAGTTCTTC	CASSPVGTSGASYNEQFF
TRBJ1-2	many	TRBV5-1	.	TGCGCCAGCAGCCCTAATGAGTATGGCTACACCTTC	CASSPNEYGYTF